This T cell receptor (beta chain) was identified in a study of cytomegalovirus exposure and HLA in healthy donors. The CDR3 runs 12 residues. With V trimmed by 8 bases and J by 3 bases, 3 bases remained unmatched. Per germline, CDR1 MNHNY and CDR2 SVGAGI (reference sequence). PCR involved 60 Vbeta and 13 Jbeta primers. Profiling relied on immunoSEQ multiplex PCR, and the TCRdb table lists in-frame clones only, not all of them. Found here are approximately 130,000 clones, roughly 79% of them singletons; the top ten hold more than 1.1%. The chain couples TRBV6-6 to TRBJ1-1; 7 bases are a match to TRBD1. Sequencing used PBMCs. This receptor was taken from a woman in her forties in good health and CMV-seronegative. CDR3 DNA sequence: TGTGCCAGCGTCAGGGGGGACACTGAAGCTTTCTTT. The encoded protein is CASVRGDTEAFF.